The source of this T cell receptor (beta chain) is a study of naive and memory T cell subsets. TCR cDNA received a 3' ligated oligonucleotide that carried a UMI. Input was roughly 1 to 1000 ng of DNase-treated total RNA without cell sorting. Findings and limits, study-wide: The RNA method is potentially sensitive to activation and differentiation changes.

This clonotype was counted ten times or more. What it binds is not known. The SP2 primer and nested alpha and beta constant region primers amplified ligated cDNA in four rounds. TCRdb reanalysed the 5' RACE reads using MiXCR and keeps one entry per CDR3 protein. The table shows tens of thousands of distinct CDR3 sequences, with 6% to 8% occurring only once. The clonotype was recovered from a female donor in good health.

The CDR3 DNA follows: TGCAGTGCTAGGACCGGGACTTCTAACACCGGGGAGCTGTTTTTT. Amino acid sequence: CSARTGTSNTGELFF. J is TRBJ2-2 and V is TRBV20-1, with D tentatively TRBD2 (6 bases). This CDR3 has 15 residues. V was clipped by 3 bases and J by 2 bases, with 13 bases between them. CDR1 DFQATT and CDR2 SNEGSKA come from the germline V gene (reference sequence).